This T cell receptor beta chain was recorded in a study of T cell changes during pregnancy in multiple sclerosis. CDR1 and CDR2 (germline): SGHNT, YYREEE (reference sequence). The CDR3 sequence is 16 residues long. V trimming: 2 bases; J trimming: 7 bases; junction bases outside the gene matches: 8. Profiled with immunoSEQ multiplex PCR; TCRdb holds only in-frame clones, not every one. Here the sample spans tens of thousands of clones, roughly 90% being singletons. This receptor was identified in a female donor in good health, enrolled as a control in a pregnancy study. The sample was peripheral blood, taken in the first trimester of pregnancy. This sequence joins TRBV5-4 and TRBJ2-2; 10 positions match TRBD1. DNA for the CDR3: TGTGCCAGCAGCTTTGCCCCGGGACAGGGGATCGGGGAGCTGTTTTTT. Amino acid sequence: CASSFAPGQGIGELFF.